This record concerns one TCR beta chain sequence. Its target is not known. Method: immunoSEQ multiplex PCR; TCRdb's copy keeps in-frame clones and lacks some. The sample holds 200,000 or so clones, 94% seen once. This CDR3 comprises 15 residues. Losses at the gene ends were 2 bases for V and 2 bases for J; bases not matched to a gene: 6. CDR1 and CDR2 from the germline V gene are SGDLS and YYNGEE. The sample belongs to a study of T cell responses to AZD1222 COVID-19 vaccine. Study-level points and caveats: Unmutated variant regions are reportedly the target of nearly half of TCRs that are spike-specific. Spike-specific TCR breadth and depth were elevated following two AZD1222 doses. Spike was spanned by vaccine-associated CD4 TCRs, which were dominant at 160-218 and 743-854. White British ancestry dominated among donors, who included more females, and clonal diversity was possibly underestimated.

The sample here was peripheral blood, taken on day 0 of AZD1222 vaccination. This receptor was obtained from an adult in good health. The rearrangement uses TRBV9 and TRBJ1-1; 7 bases fit TRBD1. This chain's CDR3 is CASSVTGQLNTEAFF. The CDR3 coding sequence is TGTGCCAGCAGCGTGACGGGACAGCTAAACACTGAAGCTTTCTTT.